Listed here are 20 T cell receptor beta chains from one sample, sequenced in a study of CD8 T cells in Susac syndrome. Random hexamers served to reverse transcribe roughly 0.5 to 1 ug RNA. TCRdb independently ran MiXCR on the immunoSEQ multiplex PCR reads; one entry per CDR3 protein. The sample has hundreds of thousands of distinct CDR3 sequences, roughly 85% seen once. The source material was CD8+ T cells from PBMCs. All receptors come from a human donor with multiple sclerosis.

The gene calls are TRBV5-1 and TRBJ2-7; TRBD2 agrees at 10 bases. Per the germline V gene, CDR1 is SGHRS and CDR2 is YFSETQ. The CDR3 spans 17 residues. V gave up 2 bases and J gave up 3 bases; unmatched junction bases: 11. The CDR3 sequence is CASSLTSGTKPLYEQYF. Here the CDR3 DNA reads TGCGCCAGCAGCTTAACTAGCGGGACTAAGCCCCTCTACGAGCAGTACTTC.

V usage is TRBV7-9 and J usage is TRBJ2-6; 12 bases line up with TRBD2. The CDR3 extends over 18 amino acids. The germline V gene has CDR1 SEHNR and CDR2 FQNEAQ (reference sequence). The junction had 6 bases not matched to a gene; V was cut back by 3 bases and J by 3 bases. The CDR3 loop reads CASSLTSGRYGGANVLTF. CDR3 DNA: TGTGCCAGCAGCTTGACTAGCGGGAGATATGGTGGGGCCAACGTCCTGACTTTC.

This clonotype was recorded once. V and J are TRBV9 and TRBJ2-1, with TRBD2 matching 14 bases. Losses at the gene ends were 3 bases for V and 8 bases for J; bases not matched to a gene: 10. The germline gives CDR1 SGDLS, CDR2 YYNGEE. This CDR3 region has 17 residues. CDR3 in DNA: TGTGCCAGCAGCGCGCAGGGACTAGCGGGGGATCGCTATGAGCAGTTCTTC. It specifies CASSAQGLAGDRYEQFF.

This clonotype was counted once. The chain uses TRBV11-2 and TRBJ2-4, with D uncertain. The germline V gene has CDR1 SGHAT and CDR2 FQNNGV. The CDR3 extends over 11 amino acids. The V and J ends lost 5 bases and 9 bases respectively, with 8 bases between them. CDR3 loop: CASSDRGIQYF. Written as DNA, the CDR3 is TGTGCCAGCAGCGACCGCGGCATTCAGTACTTC.

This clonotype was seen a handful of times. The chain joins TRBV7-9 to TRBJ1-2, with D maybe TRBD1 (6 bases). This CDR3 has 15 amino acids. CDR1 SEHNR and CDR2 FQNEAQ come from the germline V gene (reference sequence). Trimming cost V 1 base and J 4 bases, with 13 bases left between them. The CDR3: CASSLGGAVFYGYTF. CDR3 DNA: TGTGCCAGCAGCTTAGGGGGGGCCGTGTTCTATGGCTACACCTTC.

CDR3 DNA: TGTGCCAGCAGCGTAAACGTAGCGGGAGAATCCTACGAGCAGTACTTC. Its translation is CASSVNVAGESYEQYF. This chain joins TRBV9 and TRBJ2-7, with TRBD2 identical over 9 bases. This CDR3 is built from 16 residues. V shed 1 base, J shed 1 base, and the junction held 6 bases outside the gene matches. Germline values: CDR1 SGDLS, CDR2 YYNGEE.

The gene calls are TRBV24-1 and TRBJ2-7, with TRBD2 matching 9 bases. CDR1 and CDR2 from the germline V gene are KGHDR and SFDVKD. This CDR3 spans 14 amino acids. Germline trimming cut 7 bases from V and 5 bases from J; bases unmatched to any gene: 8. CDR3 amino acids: CATSTSGSDDEQYF. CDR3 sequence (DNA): TGTGCCACCAGCACTAGCGGGTCGGATGACGAGCAGTACTTC.

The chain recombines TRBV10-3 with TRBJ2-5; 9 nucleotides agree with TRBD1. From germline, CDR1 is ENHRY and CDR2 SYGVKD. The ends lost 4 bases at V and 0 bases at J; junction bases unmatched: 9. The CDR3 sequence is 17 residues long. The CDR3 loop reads CAISVTGGAANQETQYF. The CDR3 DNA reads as TGTGCCATCAGTGTGACAGGGGGGGCCGCGAACCAAGAGACCCAGTACTTC.

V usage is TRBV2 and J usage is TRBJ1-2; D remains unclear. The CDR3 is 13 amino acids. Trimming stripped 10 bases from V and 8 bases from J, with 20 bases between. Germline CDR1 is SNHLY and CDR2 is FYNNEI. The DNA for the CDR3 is TGTGCCACCATAGAGACCTCCGGTAAAGGCTACACCTTC. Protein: CATIETSGKGYTF.

The CDR3 coding sequence is TGTGCCAGCAGCTTAACGGGTGGCATTGAGACCCAGTACTTC. This sequence encodes CASSLTGGIETQYF. The J gene is TRBJ2-5, the V gene TRBV7-3; D unclear. CDR1 is SGHTA and CDR2 is FQGTGA in the germline V gene. The CDR3 loop spans 14 amino acids. Trimming left V 0 bases short and J 5 bases short, with 10 bases between.

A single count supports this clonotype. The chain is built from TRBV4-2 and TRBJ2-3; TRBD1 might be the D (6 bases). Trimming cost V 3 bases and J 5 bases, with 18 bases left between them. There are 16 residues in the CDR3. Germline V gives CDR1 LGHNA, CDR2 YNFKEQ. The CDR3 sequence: CASSQARQEVGDTQYF. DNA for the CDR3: TGTGCCAGCAGCCAGGCACGACAGGAAGTTGGAGATACGCAGTATTTT.

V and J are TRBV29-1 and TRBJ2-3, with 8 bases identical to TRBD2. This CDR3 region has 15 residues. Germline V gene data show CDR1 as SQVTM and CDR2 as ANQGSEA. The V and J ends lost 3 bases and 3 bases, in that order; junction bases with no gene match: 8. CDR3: CSVDRTGGWTDTQYF. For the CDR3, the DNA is TGCAGCGTTGATAGAACGGGAGGGTGGACAGATACGCAGTATTTT.

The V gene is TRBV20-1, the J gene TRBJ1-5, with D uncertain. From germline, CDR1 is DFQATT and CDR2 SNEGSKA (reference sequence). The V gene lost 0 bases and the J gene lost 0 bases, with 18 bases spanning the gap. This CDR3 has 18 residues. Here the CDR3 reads CSARERGGRTRSNQPQHF. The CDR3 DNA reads TGCAGTGCTAGAGAGCGCGGAGGGAGGACTCGTAGCAATCAGCCCCAGCATTTT.

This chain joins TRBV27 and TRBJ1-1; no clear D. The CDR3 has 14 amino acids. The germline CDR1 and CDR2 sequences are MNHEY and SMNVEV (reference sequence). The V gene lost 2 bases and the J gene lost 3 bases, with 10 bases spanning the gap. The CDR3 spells CASSLGGPYTEAFF. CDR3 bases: TGTGCCAGCAGTTTAGGAGGGCCCTACACTGAAGCTTTCTTT.

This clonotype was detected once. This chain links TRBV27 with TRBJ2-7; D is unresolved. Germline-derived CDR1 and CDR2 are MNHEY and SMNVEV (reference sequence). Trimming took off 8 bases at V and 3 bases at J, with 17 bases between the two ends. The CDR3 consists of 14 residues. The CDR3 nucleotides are TGTGCCAGCTCGATCGGCTCGCGCCGCTACGAGCAGTACTTC. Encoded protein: CASSIGSRRYEQYF.

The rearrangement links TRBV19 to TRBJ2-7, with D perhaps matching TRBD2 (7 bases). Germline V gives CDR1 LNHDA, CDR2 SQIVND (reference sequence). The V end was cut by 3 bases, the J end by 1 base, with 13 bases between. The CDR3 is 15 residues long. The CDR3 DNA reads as TGTGCCAGTAGTATTGGAAGGGGGGGTTCCTACGAGCAGTACTTC. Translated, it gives CASSIGRGGSYEQYF.

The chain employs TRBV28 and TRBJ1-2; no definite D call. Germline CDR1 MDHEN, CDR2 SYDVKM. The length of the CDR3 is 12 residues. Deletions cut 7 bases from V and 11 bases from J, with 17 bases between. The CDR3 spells CASTNGGSLYTF. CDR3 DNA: TGTGCCAGCACTAACGGTGGGAGCCTTTACACCTTC.

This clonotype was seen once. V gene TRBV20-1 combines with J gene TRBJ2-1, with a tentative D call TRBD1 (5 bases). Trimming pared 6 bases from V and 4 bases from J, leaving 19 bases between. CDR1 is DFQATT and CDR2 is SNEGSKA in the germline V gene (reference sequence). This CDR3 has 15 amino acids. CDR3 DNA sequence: TGCAGTGCCAGAAAACTCGACAGCGCTTACAATGAGCAGTTCTTC. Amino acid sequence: CSARKLDSAYNEQFF.

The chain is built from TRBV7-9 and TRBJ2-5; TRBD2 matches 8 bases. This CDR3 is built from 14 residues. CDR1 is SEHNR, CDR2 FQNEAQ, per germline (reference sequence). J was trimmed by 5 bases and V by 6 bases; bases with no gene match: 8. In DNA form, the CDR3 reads TGTGCCAGCAGACAAAGCGGGAGCCGGGAGACCCAGTACTTC. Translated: CASRQSGSRETQYF.

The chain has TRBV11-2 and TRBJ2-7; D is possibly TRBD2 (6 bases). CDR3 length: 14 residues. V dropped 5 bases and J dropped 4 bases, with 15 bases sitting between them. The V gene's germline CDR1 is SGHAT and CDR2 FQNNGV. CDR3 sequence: CASSLITAGYEQYF. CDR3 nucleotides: TGTGCCAGCAGCCTAATTACGGCGGGATACGAGCAGTACTTC.